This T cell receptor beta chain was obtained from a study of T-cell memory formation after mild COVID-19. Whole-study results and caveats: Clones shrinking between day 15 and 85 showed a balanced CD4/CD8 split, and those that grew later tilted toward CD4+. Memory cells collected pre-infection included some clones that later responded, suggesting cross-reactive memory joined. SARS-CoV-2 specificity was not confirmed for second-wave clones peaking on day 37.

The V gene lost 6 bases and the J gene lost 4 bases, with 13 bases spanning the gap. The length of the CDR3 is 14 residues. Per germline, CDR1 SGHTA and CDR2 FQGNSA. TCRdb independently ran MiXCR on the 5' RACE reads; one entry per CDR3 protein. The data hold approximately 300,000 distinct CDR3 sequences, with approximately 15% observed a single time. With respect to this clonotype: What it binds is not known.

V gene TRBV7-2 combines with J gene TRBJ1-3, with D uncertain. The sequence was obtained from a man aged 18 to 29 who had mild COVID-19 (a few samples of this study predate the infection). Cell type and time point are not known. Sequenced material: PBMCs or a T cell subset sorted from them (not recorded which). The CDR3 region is CASRPQTIGNTIYF. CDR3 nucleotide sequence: TGTGCCAGCAGGCCACAGACGATAGGAAACACCATATATTTT.